The 4 T cell receptor beta chains reported below all come from one sample, sequenced in a study of T-cell memory formation after mild COVID-19. TCRdb itself ran the 5' RACE reads through MiXCR, one entry per CDR3 protein. Among 390,000 or so distinct CDR3 sequences listed, approximately 15% were seen once. The sequencing sample was made of PBMCs or a T cell subset sorted from them (not recorded which). These receptors were taken from a man between 18 and 35 years old who had mild COVID-19 (a few samples of this study predate the infection). Cell type and time point are not known.

This sequence joins TRBV2 and TRBJ2-2; tentatively, D is TRBD1 or TRBD2 (5 bases each). The CDR3 loop spans 13 amino acids. Germline loops: CDR1 SNHLY, CDR2 FYNNEI. Trimming cost V 3 bases and J 6 bases, with 8 bases left between them. CDR3 sequence (DNA): TGTGCCAGCAGTGAGGGACCATCCGGGGAGCTGTTTTTT. Amino acids: CASSEGPSGELFF.

The chain couples TRBV5-1 to TRBJ1-5; D not certain. Germline V gene lookup returns CDR1 SGHRS and CDR2 YFSETQ. V lost 1 base and J lost 7, with 12 bases in between. This CDR3 has 14 residues. The CDR3 spells CASSLLSGEQPQHF. The CDR3 bases are TGCGCCAGCAGCTTGTTGTCGGGAGAACAGCCCCAGCATTTT.

This clonotype was observed a handful of times. The rearrangement joins TRBV4-3 to TRBJ1-3; unclear D gene. There are 17 residues in the CDR3. Germline V gene sequence: CDR1 LGHNA, CDR2 YSLEER. With 4 bases removed from V and 0 bases from J, the gap between germline ends came to 16 bases. The CDR3 is CASSPKPRRDSGNTIYF. The CDR3 region has the DNA TGCGCCAGCAGCCCCAAACCCCGACGGGACTCTGGAAACACCATATATTTT.

The sample holds a few counts of this clonotype. The CDR3 loop is CASSSFGSGGSETQYF. The CDR3 bases are TGTGCCAGCAGCTCTTTTGGAAGCGGGGGGTCGGAGACCCAGTACTTC. This chain connects TRBV9 to TRBJ2-5; 9 bases match TRBD2. The CDR3 has 16 amino acids. Trimming at V came to 4 bases and at J to 5 bases, leaving 12 bases not matched to a gene. From germline, CDR1 is SGDLS and CDR2 YYNGEE.